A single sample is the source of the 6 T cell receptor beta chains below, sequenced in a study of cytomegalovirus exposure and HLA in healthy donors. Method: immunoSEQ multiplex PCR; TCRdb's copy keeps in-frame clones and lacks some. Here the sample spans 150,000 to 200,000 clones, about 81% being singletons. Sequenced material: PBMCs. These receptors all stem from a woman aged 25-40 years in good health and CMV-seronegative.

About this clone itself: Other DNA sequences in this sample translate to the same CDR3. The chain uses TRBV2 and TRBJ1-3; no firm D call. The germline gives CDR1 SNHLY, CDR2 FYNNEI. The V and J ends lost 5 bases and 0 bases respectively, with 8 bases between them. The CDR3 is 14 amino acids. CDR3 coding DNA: TGTGCCAGCAGTCCGGAGAGCTCTGGAAACACCATATATTTT. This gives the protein CASSPESSGNTIYF.

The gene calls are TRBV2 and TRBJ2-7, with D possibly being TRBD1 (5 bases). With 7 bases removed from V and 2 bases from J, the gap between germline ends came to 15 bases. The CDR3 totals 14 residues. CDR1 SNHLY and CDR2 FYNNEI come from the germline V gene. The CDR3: CASTIGALTYEQYF. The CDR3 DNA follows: TGTGCCAGCACGATAGGGGCCCTAACCTACGAGCAGTACTTC.

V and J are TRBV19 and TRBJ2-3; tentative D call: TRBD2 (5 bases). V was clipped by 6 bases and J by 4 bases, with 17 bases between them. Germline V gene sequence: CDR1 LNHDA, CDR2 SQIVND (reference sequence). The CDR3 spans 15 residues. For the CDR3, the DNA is TGTGCCAGTAGCCCCTCGAGCGGAACCTCAGATACGCAGTATTTT. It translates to CASSPSSGTSDTQYF. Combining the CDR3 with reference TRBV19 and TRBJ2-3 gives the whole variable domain DGGITQSPKYLFRKEGQNVTLSCEQNLNHDAMYWYRQDPGQGLRLIYYSQIVNDFQKGDIAEGYSVSREKKESFPLTVTSAQKNPTAFYLCASSPSSGTSDTQYFGPGTRLTVL.

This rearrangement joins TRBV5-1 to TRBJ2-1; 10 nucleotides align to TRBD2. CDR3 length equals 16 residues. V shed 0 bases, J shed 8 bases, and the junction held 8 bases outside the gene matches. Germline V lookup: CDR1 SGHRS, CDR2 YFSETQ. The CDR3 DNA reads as TGCGCCAGCAGCTTGGAAAGAGCGGGAGGGCCAGATGAGCAGTTCTTC. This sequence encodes CASSLERAGGPDEQFF.

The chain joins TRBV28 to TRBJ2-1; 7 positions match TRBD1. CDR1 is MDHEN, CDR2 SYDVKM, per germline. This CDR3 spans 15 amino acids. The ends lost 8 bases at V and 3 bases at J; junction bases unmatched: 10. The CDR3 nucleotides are TGTGCCAGCTATCCTCAGAGACAGGGCTACAATGAGCAGTTCTTC. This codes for CASYPQRQGYNEQFF.

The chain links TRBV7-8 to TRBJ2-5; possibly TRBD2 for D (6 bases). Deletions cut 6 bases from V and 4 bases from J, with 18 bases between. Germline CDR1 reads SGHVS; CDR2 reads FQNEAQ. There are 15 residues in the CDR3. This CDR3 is CASRYEVASAETQYF. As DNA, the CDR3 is TGTGCCAGCAGATATGAGGTGGCTAGCGCAGAGACCCAGTACTTC.